This T cell receptor beta chain was identified in a study of T cell clonotyping in hematopoietic cell transplantation. Overall study results and limits: CD4 and CD8 repertoire contributions could not be separated without sorting. Pathologically expanded recipient clonotypes increased progressively from day 30 to day 180 as diversity fell.

About this clone: Its specificity is unknown.

Assay: immunoSEQ multiplex PCR; the TCRdb copy retains only in-frame clones and omits some. Of some 14,000 clones listed, less than 70% were seen once; the top ten hold almost 10%. Input material: PBMCs. The clonotype originates from a human donor who either received an allogeneic hematopoietic cell transplant for a myeloid malignancy or was a related donor (not recorded which). Some clones in this sample may be carry-over from other donors' samples.

CDR3 in DNA: TGTGCCAGCAGTTACATCAGCTCCTACGAGCAGTACTTC. Amino acid sequence: CASSYISSYEQYF. The chain uses TRBV25-1 and TRBJ2-7, with D hard to call. CDR3 length: 13 residues. Trimming took 5 bases from V and 0 from J, leaving 8 bases between them. CDR1 MGHDK and CDR2 SYGVNS come from the germline V gene.